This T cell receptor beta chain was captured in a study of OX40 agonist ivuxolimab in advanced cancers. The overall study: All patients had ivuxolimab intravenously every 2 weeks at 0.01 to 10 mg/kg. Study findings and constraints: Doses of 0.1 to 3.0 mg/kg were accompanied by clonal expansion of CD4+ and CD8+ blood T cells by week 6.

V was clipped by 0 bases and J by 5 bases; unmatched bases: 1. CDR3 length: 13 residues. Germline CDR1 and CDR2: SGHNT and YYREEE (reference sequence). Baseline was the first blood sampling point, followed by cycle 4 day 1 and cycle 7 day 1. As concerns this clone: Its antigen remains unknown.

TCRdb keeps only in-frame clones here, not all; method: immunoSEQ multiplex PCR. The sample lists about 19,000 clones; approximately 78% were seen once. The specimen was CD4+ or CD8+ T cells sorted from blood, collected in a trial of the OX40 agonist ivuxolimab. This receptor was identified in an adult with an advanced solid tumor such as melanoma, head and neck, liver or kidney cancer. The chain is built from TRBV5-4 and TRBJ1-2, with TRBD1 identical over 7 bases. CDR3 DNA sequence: TGTGCCAGCAGCTTGGAACAGGGGTATGGCTACACCTTC. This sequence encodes CASSLEQGYGYTF.